These T cell receptor beta chains were read from a single sample in a study of T cell responses to AZD1222 COVID-19 vaccine. Generated by immunoSEQ multiplex PCR, the TCRdb table keeps only in-frame clones and is missing some. The sample holds roughly 120,000 clones, about 91% seen once. The sample here was peripheral blood, taken on day 0 of AZD1222 vaccination. These receptors were obtained from an adult in good health. Each CDR3 is given with its conserved first and last residue. D genes are given only for firm matches. Clone size appears in some rows only: once, few, many, or a class for an expanded clone.

cdr3_nt cdr3_aa cdr3_length j_call v_call clone_size d_call
TGTGCCAGCAGTGAACAGGGGGAAGCTTTCTTT CASSEQGEAFF 11 TRBJ1-1 TRBV2 once -
TGTGCCAGCAGTTCCTCGGGGGACGAGCAGTACTTC CASSSSGDEQYF 12 TRBJ2-7 TRBV6-5 - -
TGCGCCAGCAGCACACAGGGAACAACTAATGAAAAACTGTTTTTT CASSTQGTTNEKLFF 15 TRBJ1-4 TRBV5-1 - -
TGTGCCAGCAGCTTAGGGGGACAGGTCCTCTCGGATGAGCAGTTCTTC CASSLGGQVLSDEQFF 16 TRBJ2-1 TRBV7-6 - TRBD1
TGTGCCAGCAGCTCTTCGGGGGCCACTGAAGCTTTCTTT CASSSSGATEAFF 13 TRBJ1-1 TRBV7-3 - -
TGTGCCAGCAGCAAAGACGAAAAAAGGATCAATCAGCCCCAGCATTTT CASSKDEKRINQPQHF 16 TRBJ1-5 TRBV21-1 once -
TGTGCCAGCAGGGACAGAGCGTATGATCAGCCCCAGCATTTT CASRDRAYDQPQHF 14 TRBJ1-5 TRBV6-5 - -
TGCGCCAGCAGCGCCGGGACAGGGAGCGATGAGCAGTTCTTC CASSAGTGSDEQFF 14 TRBJ2-1 TRBV5-1 - TRBD1
TGTGCCAGCAGCTCAAGACAGTACGAGCAGTACTTC CASSSRQYEQYF 12 TRBJ2-7 TRBV7-9 - -
TGTGCCAGCAGCCGCCTCCAGGGAGACGCTGGAAACACCATATATTTT CASSRLQGDAGNTIYF 16 TRBJ1-3 TRBV3-1/TRBV3-2 - -
TGTGCCAGCAGTTACTGGACAGACTTGAACACTGAAGCTTTCTTT CASSYWTDLNTEAFF 15 TRBJ1-1 TRBV6-5 - -
TGTGCCAGCGGGGAATACGATAATGAAAAACTGTTTTTT CASGEYDNEKLFF 13 TRBJ1-4 TRBV27 - -
TGTGCCAGCAGCCCTCAGAGGTCGGAGCGGGGCGAGCAGTACTTC CASSPQRSERGEQYF 15 TRBJ2-7 TRBV7-2 - TRBD2
TGTGCCAGCAGCGTAGCTGGCCTAGCGGGAATGGATACGCAGTATTTT CASSVAGLAGMDTQYF 16 TRBJ2-3 TRBV9 once TRBD2
TGTGCCAGCAGTGACGGGACTAGCGGAATTGTTGGGGAGACCCAGTACTTC CASSDGTSGIVGETQYF 17 TRBJ2-5 TRBV6-1 - TRBD2
TGTGCCAGCAGTATAACAGTAACCGGGGAGCTGTTTTTT CASSITVTGELFF 13 TRBJ2-2 TRBV12-3/TRBV12-4 once -
TGCGCCAGCAGCTTGGGAGGTAATGAAAAACTGTTTTTT CASSLGGNEKLFF 13 TRBJ1-4 TRBV5-1 - -
TGTGCCAGTAGTACCTCTAGGCAGGGGAAGTACGAGCAGTACTTC CASSTSRQGKYEQYF 15 TRBJ2-7 TRBV19 - -
TGTGCCACCAGCAGAGAAGTGGACACCCCCTACGAGCAGTACTTC CATSREVDTPYEQYF 15 TRBJ2-7 TRBV15 - -
TGTGCCAGCAGACCCCAAGACACTGAAGCTTTCTTT CASRPQDTEAFF 12 TRBJ1-1 TRBV11-2 - -
TGCGCCAGCAGCTTGACAGGGGATAAAAACATTCAGTACTTC CASSLTGDKNIQYF 14 TRBJ2-4 TRBV5-1 - TRBD1
TGTGCCAGCAGCGTAGCGCCTCTCGGCACGCGGAATGAAAAACTGTTTTTT CASSVAPLGTRNEKLFF 17 TRBJ1-4 TRBV9 - -
TGTGCCAGCAGCTTAGTTTACAATGAGCAGTTCTTC CASSLVYNEQFF 12 TRBJ2-1 TRBV7-9 - -
TGTGCCAGCAGGAGGGTTATGAACACTGAAGCTTTCTTT CASRRVMNTEAFF 13 TRBJ1-1 TRBV7-2 - -
TGTGCCACCGGACAGGGGAACACTGAAGCTTTCTTT CATGQGNTEAFF 12 TRBJ1-1 TRBV6-5 - TRBD1
TGTGCCAGCACCTTCTTGGGAGGGAACACTGAAGCTTTCTTT CASTFLGGNTEAFF 14 TRBJ1-1 TRBV5-4 - -
TGTGCCAGTAGCCCCAGGACAGAAGAAAACTATGGCTACACCTTC CASSPRTEENYGYTF 15 TRBJ1-2 TRBV19 - -
TGTGCCAGCAGCCGGACAGGGGGCGCGATTAATGGCTACACCTTC CASSRTGGAINGYTF 15 TRBJ1-2 TRBV4-2 - TRBD1
TGTGCCAGCTCACCACCGGAGAACACTGAAGCTTTCTTT CASSPPENTEAFF 13 TRBJ1-1 TRBV18 - -
TGCGCCAGCAGCTCCGTTACAGGGTCGAACACTGAAGCTTTCTTT CASSSVTGSNTEAFF 15 TRBJ1-1 TRBV5-1 - -
TGTGCCAGTAGTATAGGGTGGGACAGGGCCTCCGGGGAGCTGTTTTTT CASSIGWDRASGELFF 16 TRBJ2-2 TRBV19 - TRBD1
TGTGCCAGCAGTTTAATGGCAGGGAACAGCAATCAGCCCCAGCATTTT CASSLMAGNSNQPQHF 16 TRBJ1-5 TRBV27 once -
TGTGCCAGCAGCTCCCACACGAACACTGAAGCTTTCTTT CASSSHTNTEAFF 13 TRBJ1-1 TRBV7-3 - -
TGTGCCAGCAGCCCCCGACAGGGAAGGAACTATGGCTACACCTTC CASSPRQGRNYGYTF 15 TRBJ1-2 TRBV11-2 - TRBD1
TGCGCCAGCAGCCGCGCGGGGGCCACAGATACGCAGTATTTT CASSRAGATDTQYF 14 TRBJ2-3 TRBV5-1 few -
TGCGCCAGCAGCCATACTCAGGGGATGTATGGCTACACCTTC CASSHTQGMYGYTF 14 TRBJ1-2 TRBV4-3 - -
TGTGCCAGTAACAGGGATAGCAATCAGCCCCAGCATTTT CASNRDSNQPQHF 13 TRBJ1-5 TRBV7-9 - -